The 10 T cell receptor beta chains below were found in one sample sequenced in a study of shared T cell receptors in the human thymus. The data were produced by immunoSEQ multiplex PCR, yet TCRdb's version contains in-frame clones alone and is incomplete. The sample lists hundreds of thousands of clones, around nine tenths seen once, with 0.01% in the top ten. The same data also went into a second study, on human thymus T cells.

Input material: thymocytes. The source of these receptors is a boy in the first two years of life with a congenital heart defect.

This sequence joins TRBV6-5 and TRBJ2-1, with TRBD1 matching over 7 bases. V shed 5 bases and J 8 bases; nucleotides not matched to a gene: 0. In germline, CDR1 is MNHEY, CDR2 SVGAGI. The CDR3 is 11 residues long. CDR3 region: CASSGQDEQFF. CDR3 DNA sequence: TGTGCCAGCAGTGGACAGGATGAGCAGTTCTTC.

V gene TRBV6-5 combines with J gene TRBJ2-7; no clear D gene. CDR3 length: 14 amino acids. Germline V gene data show CDR1 as MNHEY and CDR2 as SVGAGI. V was trimmed by 3 bases and J by 3 bases, leaving 12 bases between them. This chain's CDR3 is CASSYSFSGYEQYF. The CDR3, as DNA: TGTGCCAGCAGTTATTCCTTTTCCGGCTACGAGCAGTACTTC.

The gene calls are TRBV5-1 and TRBJ1-2; tentatively, D is TRBD1 (5 bases). CDR1 and CDR2 (germline): SGHRS, YFSETQ. This CDR3 comprises 13 residues. The V and J ends lost 1 base and 5 bases respectively, with 9 bases between them. For the CDR3, the DNA is TGCGCCAGCAGCTTGCCAGGGCAGTATGGCTACACCTTC. This encodes CASSLPGQYGYTF.

CDR3 DNA sequence: TGTGCCAGCAGCTCAGGGGATACGCAGTATTTT. Its translation is CASSSGDTQYF. The chain joins TRBV9 to TRBJ2-3, with a weak D call TRBD1 (5 bases). CDR1 and CDR2 (germline): SGDLS, YYNGEE. The V gene lost 4 bases and the J gene lost 6 bases, with 6 bases spanning the gap. This CDR3 region has 11 residues.

The chain recombines TRBV12-5 with TRBJ2-3; 7 bases are shared with TRBD2. This CDR3 spans 15 amino acids. V shed 6 bases, J shed 1 base, and the junction held 7 bases outside the gene matches. CDR1 is LGHNT and CDR2 is FRNRAP in the germline V gene. CDR3 loop: CASGLREGGTDTQYF. The CDR3 DNA reads as TGTGCTAGTGGCCTTAGGGAGGGAGGCACAGATACGCAGTATTTT.

The chain is built from TRBV6-6 and TRBJ1-3, with D uncertain. From germline, CDR1 is MNHNY and CDR2 SVGAGI (reference sequence). V shed 4 bases and J shed 5 bases, with 15 bases lying between them. The CDR3 runs to 15 residues. CDR3 DNA sequence: TGTGCCAGCAGTTCCACCCCGGGAGGGAGAAACACCATATATTTT. Amino acids: CASSSTPGGRNTIYF.

The V gene is TRBV27, the J gene TRBJ1-1; 8 positions match TRBD1. After removal of 4 bases from V and 4 bases from J, the junction contained 2 bases not matched to a gene. The CDR3 is made up of 13 amino acids. The germline V gene has CDR1 MNHEY and CDR2 SMNVEV (reference sequence). CDR3 protein: CASSSTGGTEAFF. In DNA form, the CDR3 reads TGTGCCAGCAGTTCAACAGGGGGCACTGAAGCTTTCTTT.

As DNA, the CDR3 is TGTGCCAGCAGCTCCCTAGGGACTAGCGGACAACCCCCCTACGAGCAGTACTTC. It specifies CASSSLGTSGQPPYEQYF. The chain is built from TRBV5-4 and TRBJ2-7; 11 bases are shared with TRBD2. The V gene end was trimmed by 3 bases and the J gene end by 2 bases; junction bases not matched to a gene: 13. The CDR3 extends over 18 amino acids. Germline V lookup: CDR1 SGHNT, CDR2 YYREEE (reference sequence).

V gene TRBV2 combines with J gene TRBJ2-5, with TRBD1 matching 7 bases. Germline-derived CDR1 and CDR2 are SNHLY and FYNNEI. The CDR3 contains 14 residues. V was clipped by 4 bases and J by 5 bases; unmatched bases: 7. The CDR3 DNA reads as TGTGCCAGCAGTGGGGCCCGACAGGGCGAGACCCAGTACTTC. Protein sequence: CASSGARQGETQYF.

The chain uses TRBV7-2 and TRBJ2-5, with D possibly being TRBD1 (5 bases). V dropped 5 bases and J dropped 2 bases, with 12 bases sitting between them. The CDR3 covers 14 residues. CDR1 and CDR2 (germline): SGHTA, FQGNSA. CDR3 nucleotide sequence: TGTGCCAGCAGCCGCCGGACAAATCAAGAGACCCAGTACTTC. Translating it yields CASSRRTNQETQYF.